This T cell receptor beta chain was found in a study of technical replicates of blood from a few donors. This CDR3 comprises 14 residues. V shed 2 bases and J 7 bases; nucleotides not matched to a gene: 7. Germline-derived CDR1 and CDR2 are MDHEN and SYDVKM. The protocol was immunoSEQ multiplex PCR, while the TCRdb copy is restricted to in-frame clones and leaves out a portion. The data show some 79,000 clones, 90% to 95% seen once. Sequencing was performed on T cells isolated from PBMCs. The genes are TRBV28 and TRBJ1-1, with 7 bases fitting TRBD1. The TCR sequence derives from a human donor in good health. The CDR3 coding sequence is TGTGCCAGCAGTTTACGTGGGACAGCACTTGAAGCTTTCTTT. It codes for CASSLRGTALEAFF.